Listed below are T cell receptor beta chains from one sample, sequenced in a study of cytomegalovirus exposure and HLA in healthy donors. TCRdb's copy holds only in-frame clones and misses some; the assay was immunoSEQ multiplex PCR. Among about 96,000 clones listed, roughly 74% were seen once. The source material was PBMCs. The receptor source for this set is a female donor in good health and CMV-seropositive. The CDR3 runs from the conserved cysteine through the conserved F or W. D genes are given only for firm matches.

v_gene	j_gene	d_gene	CDR3aa
TRBV9	TRBJ1-2	-	CASSYTGWDGYTF
TRBV5-1	TRBJ2-1	TRBD2	CASSLEGGSSYNEQFF
TRBV4-3	TRBJ2-3	-	CASSQEFADTQYF
TRBV9	TRBJ2-2	-	CASSVIGQPGELFF
TRBV30	TRBJ2-7	-	CAWSVQGPYEQYF
TRBV6-5	TRBJ1-5	TRBD1	CASSPGQGKQPQHF
TRBV5-1	TRBJ2-2	TRBD1	CASSLEAPGQANTGELFF
TRBV7-2	TRBJ2-7	-	CASSPGHAREQYF
TRBV6-1	TRBJ2-3	-	CASSEPRGSGSDTQYF
TRBV2	TRBJ2-1	TRBD1	CASSADRIYNEQFF
TRBV7-2	TRBJ1-1	TRBD1	CASSLARQGSAFF
TRBV9	TRBJ2-5	-	CASSVGGGQETQYF
TRBV18	TRBJ2-7	TRBD1	CASSPRQGAAYEQYF
TRBV30	TRBJ2-1	-	CAWSVLGPIDEQFF
TRBV14	TRBJ2-5	-	CASSQVDWFKETQYF
TRBV10-3	TRBJ1-2	-	CANTDNNYGYTF
TRBV6-1	TRBJ1-5	TRBD1	CASSDPGQGPGKPQHF
TRBV6-5	TRBJ2-7	-	CASSYTRESGNEQYF
TRBV7-3	TRBJ2-7	-	CASSAGGEQYF
TRBV6-4	TRBJ2-3	-	CASSELSEGTSTDTQYF
TRBV5-1	TRBJ2-5	TRBD1	CASSFGQGRETQYF
TRBV6-6	TRBJ1-1	-	CASRRRTDTEAFF
TRBV4-3	TRBJ2-2	-	CASSQEADRELFF
TRBV4-2	TRBJ2-5	TRBD1	CASSQQTGGETQYF
TRBV7-7	TRBJ2-3	TRBD2	CASSLGRTSADTQYF
TRBV28	TRBJ1-1	-	CASSFPGRVNTEAFF
TRBV7-7	TRBJ1-1	TRBD1	CASSLDRVSEAFF
TRBV6-1	TRBJ2-3	TRBD1	CASTGTGEADTQYF
TRBV7-2	TRBJ2-7	TRBD2	CASSPDGGSSYEQYF
TRBV7-7	TRBJ2-5	-	CASSPGTQETQYF